A selection of T cell receptor beta chains follows, all from one sample in a study of T-cell reconstitution after alpha-beta-depleted transplantation in children. TCRdb recomputed calls from the PCR reads with MiXCR, one row per CDR3 protein. The sample lists some 500,000 distinct CDR3 sequences; around 20% were seen once. Here the sequenced sample was PBMCs from the stem cell graft donor, taken from the stem cell graft. The receptors derive from a human donor who donated a stem cell graft to a child with acute lymphoblastic leukemia. Each CDR3 is given with its conserved first and last residue. The order of the fields is J gene, D gene, clone size, V gene, CDR3 protein, CDR3 DNA. The D gene is left open where the match is weak. Rows give clone size only sometimes, using once, few, many, or a class for an expanded clone.

TRBJ1-5 | . | . | TRBV2 | CASSEALSGYNQPQHF | TGTGCCAGCAGTGAAGCCCTATCCGGGTACAATCAGCCCCAGCATTTT
TRBJ2-7 | . | . | TRBV4-2 | CASSQDRGSDEQYF | TGTGCCAGCAGCCAAGATCGGGGGAGCGACGAGCAGTACTTC
TRBJ2-1 | TRBD1 | few | TRBV5-1 | CASSSSTGIAEQFF | TGCGCCAGCAGCTCATCGACAGGGATAGCTGAGCAGTTCTTC
TRBJ2-1 | TRBD2 | few | TRBV7-9 | CASRGLADNEQFF | TGTGCCAGCAGGGGACTAGCGGACAATGAGCAGTTCTTC
TRBJ2-1 | . | . | TRBV29-1 | CSAWSNEQFF | TGCAGCGCTTGGTCCAATGAGCAGTTCTTC
TRBJ2-7 | TRBD2 | . | TRBV20-1 | CSARDRATSGTYEQYF | TGCAGTGCTAGAGATAGGGCAACTAGCGGAACCTACGAGCAGTACTTC
TRBJ1-5 | TRBD1 | few | TRBV20-1 | CSATRTGSNQPQHF | TGCAGTGCTACGCGGACAGGGAGCAATCAGCCCCAGCATTTT
TRBJ1-2 | . | . | TRBV7-9 | CASSQINYGYTF | TGTGCCAGCAGCCAGATCAACTATGGCTACACCTTC
TRBJ2-5 | TRBD1 | . | TRBV12-3/TRBV12-4 | CASSKPGQGVETQYF | TGTGCCAGCAGTAAGCCGGGACAGGGTGTCGAGACCCAGTACTTC
TRBJ2-2 | . | few | TRBV10-3 | CAISPEGMTSPNTGELFF | TGTGCCATCAGTCCTGAGGGTATGACATCCCCGAACACCGGGGAGCTGTTTTTT
TRBJ1-1 | . | few | TRBV10-2 | CASSETGQNTEAFF | TGCGCCAGCAGTGAGACAGGGCAGAACACTGAAGCTTTCTTT
TRBJ2-1 | TRBD2 | few | TRBV5-1 | CASSLTSGISAEQFF | TGCGCCAGCAGCCTGACTAGCGGGATTTCTGCTGAGCAGTTCTTC
TRBJ2-7 | TRBD2 | once | TRBV18 | CASSNLAGEFYEQYF | TGTGCCAGCTCAAACCTAGCGGGAGAGTTTTACGAGCAGTACTTC
TRBJ2-1 | . | few | TRBV29-1 | CSVEGLLASYNEQFF | TGCAGCGTTGAGGGTCTCCTAGCTTCCTACAATGAGCAGTTCTTC
TRBJ2-1 | . | . | TRBV5-1 | CASSLEVAVAEQFF | TGCGCCAGCAGCTTGGAGGTAGCGGTCGCGGAGCAGTTCTTC
TRBJ1-6 | . | . | TRBV5-1 | CASSLERPSSYNSPLHF | TGCGCCAGCAGCTTGGAACGGCCGAGCTCCTATAATTCACCCCTCCACTTT
TRBJ2-1 | . | . | TRBV12-3/TRBV12-4 | CASRPQGNRWDEQFF | TGTGCCAGCAGACCGCAGGGGAATAGGTGGGATGAGCAGTTCTTC
TRBJ1-2 | . | . | TRBV5-1 | CASSLEGPGDYGYTF | TGCGCCAGCAGCTTGGAGGGGCCGGGGGACTATGGCTACACCTTC
TRBJ1-2 | . | few | TRBV27 | CASSFLAGEDYMRYTF | TGTGCCAGCAGCTTTTTAGCAGGGGAGGACTACATGCGCTACACCTTC
TRBJ2-7 | TRBD1 | few | TRBV12-3/TRBV12-4 | CASSLLRDRGYEQYF | TGTGCCAGCAGTTTACTTAGGGACAGGGGCTACGAGCAGTACTTC
TRBJ2-1 | TRBD1 | . | TRBV28 | CASSLSATGSGNEQFF | TGTGCCAGCAGTTTATCCGCGACAGGGTCGGGGAATGAGCAGTTCTTC
TRBJ2-3 | . | few | TRBV20-1 | CSARSPGSDTQYF | TGCAGTGCTAGGAGCCCAGGGAGCGATACGCAGTATTTT
TRBJ2-2 | TRBD1 | . | TRBV9 | CASSRSGTGVFGELFF | TGTGCCAGCAGTCGATCCGGGACAGGGGTTTTCGGGGAGCTGTTTTTT
TRBJ1-6 | . | . | TRBV5-1 | CASSLGGPNNSPLHF | TGCGCCAGCAGCTTGGGGGGGCCAAATAATTCACCCCTCCACTTT
TRBJ1-1 | . | . | TRBV29-1 | CSVGGWGNTEAFF | TGCAGCGTTGGGGGGTGGGGTAACACTGAAGCTTTCTTT
TRBJ2-3 | TRBD2 | . | TRBV9 | CASGTSGTLSTDTQYF | TGTGCCAGCGGGACTAGCGGGACCTTAAGCACAGATACGCAGTATTTT
TRBJ2-1 | . | few | TRBV29-1 | CSVDMDNEQFF | TGCAGCGTTGATATGGACAATGAGCAGTTCTTC
TRBJ2-1 | TRBD2 | . | TRBV7-8 | CASSLDFSGGYNEQFF | TGTGCCAGCAGCTTAGATTTCAGCGGGGGGTACAATGAGCAGTTCTTC
TRBJ2-5 | . | many | TRBV5-1 | CASSSRGGRETQYF | TGCGCCAGCAGCTCTCGGGGAGGACGGGAGACCCAGTACTTC
TRBJ2-3 | TRBD2 | few | TRBV27 | CASSPPTSASYGTQYF | TGTGCCAGCAGTCCACCAACTAGCGCGAGCTATGGTACGCAGTATTTT
TRBJ1-1 | . | . | TRBV27 | CASTGRMNTEAFF | TGTGCCAGCACCGGGAGGATGAACACTGAAGCTTTCTTT
TRBJ2-7 | . | few | TRBV27 | CASSLSNRADEQYF | TGTGCCAGCAGTTTATCTAACAGGGCTGACGAGCAGTACTTC
TRBJ2-3 | . | few | TRBV12-3/TRBV12-4 | CASSRLSETQYF | TGTGCCAGCAGCCGGCTGTCTGAGACGCAGTATTTT
TRBJ2-2 | TRBD2 | . | TRBV29-1 | CSVEELAGKTGELFF | TGCAGCGTTGAAGAGCTAGCGGGAAAGACCGGGGAGCTGTTTTTT
TRBJ2-7 | . | . | TRBV3-1 | CASSQGWTYEQYF | TGTGCCAGCAGCCAGGGATGGACCTACGAGCAGTACTTC
TRBJ2-7 | TRBD1 | few | TRBV5-5 | CASDRDRVSYEQYF | TGTGCCAGCGACCGGGACAGGGTGTCCTACGAGCAGTACTTC
TRBJ1-1 | TRBD1 | many | TRBV5-1 | CASSFTTGTVNTEAFF | TGCGCCAGCAGCTTTACCACCGGGACAGTGAACACTGAAGCTTTCTTT
TRBJ1-3 | . | . | TRBV4-2 | CASRSGGPGNTIYF | TGTGCCAGCAGATCTGGGGGCCCTGGAAACACCATATATTTT
TRBJ2-5 | TRBD2 | . | TRBV10-3 | CAISEPGRGGETQYF | TGTGCCATCAGTGAGCCCGGACGGGGGGGAGAGACCCAGTACTTC
TRBJ2-5 | . | few | TRBV29-1 | CSVDEVAQYF | TGCAGCGTTGACGAGGTCGCCCAGTACTTC
TRBJ2-5 | . | many | TRBV3-1 | CASSLPTAQETQYF | TGTGCCAGCAGCCTACCCACGGCCCAAGAGACCCAGTACTTC
TRBJ2-7 | TRBD1 | . | TRBV10-2 | CASTRQGNEQYF | TGCGCCAGCACCAGACAGGGAAACGAGCAGTACTTC